These T cell receptor beta chains were read from a single sample in a study of OX40 agonist ivuxolimab in advanced cancers. TCRdb keeps only in-frame clones here, not all; method: immunoSEQ multiplex PCR. The sample carries approximately 60,000 clones, 65% to 80% recorded once. Sequencing used CD4+ or CD8+ T cells sorted from blood, obtained in a trial of the OX40 agonist ivuxolimab. These receptor sequences come from an adult with an advanced solid tumor such as melanoma, head and neck, liver or kidney cancer. Each CDR3 is given with its conserved first and last residue. The order of the fields is J gene, D gene, clone size, V gene, CDR3 DNA, CDR3 protein. A D gene is named only where the DNA matches it firmly. Expanded clones are given a class, and other clones once, few, many or no size at all.

>TRBJ1-4|.|.|TRBV10-2
TGCGCCAGCAGTGAACGGGCTAATGAAAAACTGTTTTTT
CASSERANEKLFF
>TRBJ1-1|TRBD1|.|TRBV9
TGTGCCAGCAGGTTGGGACAGATGAACACTGAAGCTTTCTTT
CASRLGQMNTEAFF
>TRBJ1-1|.|.|TRBV5-1
TGCGCCAGCAGCTTGGGAGGGAACACTGAAGCTTTCTTT
CASSLGGNTEAFF
>TRBJ1-6|TRBD1|.|TRBV18
TGTGCCAGCTCACTGGTTTCGACAGGGGCCGGGGATTCACCCCTCCACTTT
CASSLVSTGAGDSPLHF
>TRBJ2-7|TRBD1|.|TRBV27
TGTGCCAGCAGTTTAGAGTCAGGGGGCCGGTACGAGCAGTACTTC
CASSLESGGRYEQYF
>TRBJ1-3|TRBD1|.|TRBV11-1
TGTGCCAGCAGCACCGGGACAGTAAACTCTGGAAACACCATATATTTT
CASSTGTVNSGNTIYF
>TRBJ1-1|.|.|TRBV2
TGTGCCAGCAGTGCTGTAGCGAACACTGAAGCTTTCTTT
CASSAVANTEAFF
>TRBJ2-7|.|medium-sized|TRBV28
TGTGCCAGCAGTTTAGGGGGGCCCCTCTACGAGCAGTACTTC
CASSLGGPLYEQYF
>TRBJ2-3|.|.|TRBV10-3
TGTGCCATCACCCCCGGGATCGCGGGTAGCACAGATACGCAGTATTTT
CAITPGIAGSTDTQYF
>TRBJ1-6|TRBD1|.|TRBV5-1
TGCGCCAGCAGGGAAAATGCGGGACAGTTAAATTCACCCCTCCACTTT
CASRENAGQLNSPLHF
>TRBJ1-1|.|once|TRBV18
TGTGCCAGCTCTGGCCAAAATGGGGGCACTGAAGCTTTCTTT
CASSGQNGGTEAFF
>TRBJ1-1|.|.|TRBV5-1
TGCGCCAGCACTTTTTCGGGCCGGAACACTGAAGCTTTCTTT
CASTFSGRNTEAFF
>TRBJ2-3|TRBD2|.|TRBV18
TGTGCCAGCTCACCTGTGGGGAGCGGGGGCCTGGGGAATACGCAGTATTTT
CASSPVGSGGLGNTQYF
>TRBJ1-1|TRBD1|few|TRBV19
TGTGCCAGTAGTACCCAACAGGGGACTACTGAAGCTTTCTTT
CASSTQQGTTEAFF
>TRBJ2-7|TRBD1|.|TRBV18
TGTGCCAGCTCCCAGATAACGGGACAGCCCTACGAGCAGTACTTC
CASSQITGQPYEQYF
>TRBJ2-7|TRBD2|once|TRBV7-9
TGTGCCAGCAGCTCAACGGACGGTAGCGGGAGGCGGTCCTACGAGCAGTACTTC
CASSSTDGSGRRSYEQYF